Listed below are T cell receptor beta chains from one sample, sequenced in a study of T cells after yellow fever vaccination. TCRdb analysed the 5' RACE reads with MiXCR anew, one entry per CDR3 protein. Here the sample spans fewer than 500,000 distinct CDR3 sequences, around a sixth being singletons. The sequencing here drew on PBMCs, taken before the yellow fever booster vaccination. These receptors were taken from a man between 18 and 29 years old who received the YFV17D yellow fever vaccine. The conserved cysteine and the conserved F or W are not part of the CDR3 here.

V: TRBV3-1
CDR3: ASSPVPEQPQH

V: TRBV7-2
CDR3: ASSFFSSYNEQF

V: TRBV12-3/TRBV12-4
CDR3: ASRRGTGGIRDTQY

V: TRBV7-2
CDR3: ASSSYPASADTQY

V: TRBV6-1
CDR3: ASIKQGGNIQY

V: TRBV18
CDR3: ASSPSRPAEAF

V: TRBV24-1
CDR3: ATSDTSKNIQY

V: TRBV7-3
CDR3: ASSLAGASYNEQF

V: TRBV2
CDR3: ASKFRGRLAKNIQY

V: TRBV19
CDR3: ASSIDPPTGMRGNEQF

V: TRBV4-3
CDR3: ASSQDGRTDTQY

V: TRBV7-9
CDR3: ASSWAGADQPQH

V: TRBV6-2/TRBV6-3
CDR3: ASRRAGYGYT

V: TRBV6-2/TRBV6-3
CDR3: ASSYGGTYGYT

V: TRBV5-5
CDR3: ASSLLHVGGGSIETQY

V: TRBV7-3
CDR3: ASSLDRAQYNEQF

V: TRBV10-3
CDR3: AISGARTSGVGDTQY

V: TRBV29-1
CDR3: SVSSVSGNTIY

V: TRBV5-1
CDR3: ASSAGRSSYNEQF

V: TRBV6-1
CDR3: ASSERSGHYNQPQH

V: TRBV7-9
CDR3: ASSLVAKTGQETQY

V: TRBV28
CDR3: ASSWGSSYEQY

V: TRBV10-3
CDR3: AIGRTEQETQY

V: TRBV12-3/TRBV12-4
CDR3: ASNSYGERWETQY

V: TRBV20-1
CDR3: SAREAVQETQY

V: TRBV6-5
CDR3: ASSPGQYEQY